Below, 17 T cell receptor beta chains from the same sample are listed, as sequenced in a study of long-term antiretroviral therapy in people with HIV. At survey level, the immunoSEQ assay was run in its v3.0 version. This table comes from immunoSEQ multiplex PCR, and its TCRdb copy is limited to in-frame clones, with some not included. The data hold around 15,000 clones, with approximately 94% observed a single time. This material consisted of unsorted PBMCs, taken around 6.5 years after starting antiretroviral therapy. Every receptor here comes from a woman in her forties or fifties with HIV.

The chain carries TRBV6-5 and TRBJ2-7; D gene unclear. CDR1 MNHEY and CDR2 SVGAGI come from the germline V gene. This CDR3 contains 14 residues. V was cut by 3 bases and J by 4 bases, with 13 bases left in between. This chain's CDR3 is CASSYHESDYEQYF. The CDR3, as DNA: TGTGCCAGCAGTTATCATGAAAGTGATTACGAGCAGTACTTC.

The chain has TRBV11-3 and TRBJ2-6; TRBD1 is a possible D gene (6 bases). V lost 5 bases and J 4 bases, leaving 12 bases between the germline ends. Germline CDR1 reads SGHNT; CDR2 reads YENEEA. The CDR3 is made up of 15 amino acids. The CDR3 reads CASSTRGSGANVLTF. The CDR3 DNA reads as TGTGCCAGCAGCACCAGGGGTTCGGGGGCCAACGTCCTGACTTTC.

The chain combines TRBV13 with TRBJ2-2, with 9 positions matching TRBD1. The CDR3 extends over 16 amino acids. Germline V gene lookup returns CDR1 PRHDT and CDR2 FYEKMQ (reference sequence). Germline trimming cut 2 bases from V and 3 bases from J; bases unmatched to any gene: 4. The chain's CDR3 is CASSLPRTGDTGELFF. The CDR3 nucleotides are TGTGCCAGCAGCTTACCCCGGACAGGGGACACCGGGGAGCTGTTTTTT.

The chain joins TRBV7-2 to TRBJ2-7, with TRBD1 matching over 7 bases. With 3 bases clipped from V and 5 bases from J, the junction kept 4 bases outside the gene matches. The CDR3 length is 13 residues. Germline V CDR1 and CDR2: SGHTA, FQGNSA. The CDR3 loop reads CASSFLTGDEQYF. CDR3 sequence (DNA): TGTGCCAGCAGCTTCTTAACAGGGGACGAGCAGTACTTC.

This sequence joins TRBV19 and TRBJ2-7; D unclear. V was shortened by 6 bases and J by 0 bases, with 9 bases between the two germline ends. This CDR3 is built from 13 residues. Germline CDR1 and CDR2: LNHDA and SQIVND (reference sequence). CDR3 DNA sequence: TGTGCCAGTAGAAAACGAAGCTCCTACGAGCAGTACTTC. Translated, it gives CASRKRSSYEQYF.

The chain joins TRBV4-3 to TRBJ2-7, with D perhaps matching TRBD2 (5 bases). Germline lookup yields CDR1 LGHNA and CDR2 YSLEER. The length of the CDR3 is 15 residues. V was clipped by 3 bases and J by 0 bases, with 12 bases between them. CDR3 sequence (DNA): TGCGCCAGCAGCCAGGAGCGGCAGAGCTCCTACGAGCAGTACTTC. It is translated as CASSQERQSSYEQYF.

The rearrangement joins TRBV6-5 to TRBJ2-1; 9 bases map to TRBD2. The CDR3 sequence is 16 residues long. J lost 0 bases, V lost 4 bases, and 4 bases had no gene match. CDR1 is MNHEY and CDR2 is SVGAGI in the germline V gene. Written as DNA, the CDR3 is TGTGCCAGCAGTTCGGCGGGGGGGCGCTCCTACAATGAGCAGTTCTTC. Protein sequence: CASSSAGGRSYNEQFF.

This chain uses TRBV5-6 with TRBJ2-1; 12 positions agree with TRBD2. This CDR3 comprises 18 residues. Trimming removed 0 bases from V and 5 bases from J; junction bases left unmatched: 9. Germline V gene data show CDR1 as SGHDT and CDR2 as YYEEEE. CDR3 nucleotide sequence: TGTGCCAGCAGCTTGGCCCCCTGGGCTAGCGGGAGGGACAATGAGCAGTTCTTC. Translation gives CASSLAPWASGRDNEQFF.

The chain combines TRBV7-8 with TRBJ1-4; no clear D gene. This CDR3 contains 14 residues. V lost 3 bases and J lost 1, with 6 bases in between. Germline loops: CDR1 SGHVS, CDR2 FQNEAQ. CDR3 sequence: CASSLGGTNEKLFF. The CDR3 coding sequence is TGTGCCAGCAGCTTGGGCGGAACTAATGAAAAACTGTTTTTT.

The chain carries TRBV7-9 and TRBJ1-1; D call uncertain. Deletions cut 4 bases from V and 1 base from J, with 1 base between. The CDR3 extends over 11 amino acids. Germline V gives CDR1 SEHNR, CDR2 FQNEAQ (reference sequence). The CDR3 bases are TGTGCCAGCAGCTGGAACACTGAAGCTTTCTTT. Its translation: CASSWNTEAFF.

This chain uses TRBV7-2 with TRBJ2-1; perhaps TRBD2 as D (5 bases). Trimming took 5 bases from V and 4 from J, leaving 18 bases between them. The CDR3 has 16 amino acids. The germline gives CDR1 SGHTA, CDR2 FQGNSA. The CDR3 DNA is TGTGCCAGCAGCGTTGGATCCACTAGTGCTTACAATGAGCAGTTCTTC. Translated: CASSVGSTSAYNEQFF.

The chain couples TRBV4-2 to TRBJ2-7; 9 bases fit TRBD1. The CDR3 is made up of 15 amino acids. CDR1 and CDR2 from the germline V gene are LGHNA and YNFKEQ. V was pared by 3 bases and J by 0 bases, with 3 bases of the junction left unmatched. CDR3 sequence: CASSQQGQGSYEQYF. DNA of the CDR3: TGTGCCAGCAGCCAGCAGGGACAGGGCTCCTACGAGCAGTACTTC.

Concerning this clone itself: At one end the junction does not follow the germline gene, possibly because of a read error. The DNA of the CDR3 is TGTGCCAGCAGCCCCCAGGGACTATTTTCCCCGGGGATCTTC. This sequence encodes CASSPQGLFSPGIF. The chain joins TRBV5-6 to TRBJ2-1; 7 positions agree with TRBD2. CDR1 is SGHDT and CDR2 is YYEEEE in the germline V gene. This CDR3 spans 14 amino acids.

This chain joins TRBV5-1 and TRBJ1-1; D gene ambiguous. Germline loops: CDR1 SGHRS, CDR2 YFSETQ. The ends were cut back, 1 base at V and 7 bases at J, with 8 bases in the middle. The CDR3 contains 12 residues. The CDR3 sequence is CASSLPAYEAFF. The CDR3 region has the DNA TGCGCCAGCAGCTTGCCGGCCTATGAAGCTTTCTTT.

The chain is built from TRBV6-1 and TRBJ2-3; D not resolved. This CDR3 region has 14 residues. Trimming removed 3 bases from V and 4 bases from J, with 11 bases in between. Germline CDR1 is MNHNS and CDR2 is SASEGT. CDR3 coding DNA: TGTGCCAGCAGTGAGATGAAGGTCCCAGATACGCAGTATTTT. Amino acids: CASSEMKVPDTQYF.

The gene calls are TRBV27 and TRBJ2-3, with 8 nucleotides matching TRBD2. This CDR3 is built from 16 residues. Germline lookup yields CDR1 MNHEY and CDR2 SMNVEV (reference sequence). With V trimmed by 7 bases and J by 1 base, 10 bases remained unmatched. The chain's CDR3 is CASIRKAGGRTDTQYF. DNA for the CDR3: TGTGCCAGCATTAGAAAGGCGGGAGGACGCACAGATACGCAGTATTTT.

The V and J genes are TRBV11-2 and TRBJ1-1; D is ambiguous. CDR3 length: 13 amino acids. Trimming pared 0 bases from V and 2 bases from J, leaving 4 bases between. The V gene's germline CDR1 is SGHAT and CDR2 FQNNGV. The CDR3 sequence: CASSLESNTEAFF. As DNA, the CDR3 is TGTGCCAGCAGCTTAGAGAGTAACACTGAAGCTTTCTTT.